This T cell receptor beta chain appears in the sequencing data of a study of cytomegalovirus exposure and HLA in healthy donors. Overall study findings and caveats: In vitro testing confirmed a few CMV-associated chains as specific for CMV antigens. Researchers reported in a later analysis that a missense DCLRE1C variant was tied to TCR beta V- and J-gene trimming.

In the case of this clone: Its antigen is not identified.

Both 60 Vbeta primers and 13 Jbeta primers went into the PCR. Repertoires were generated with immunoSEQ multiplex PCR, while TCRdb's copy carries only in-frame clones and drops some. The sample yields 90,000 to 140,000 clones, roughly 12% seen once. Sequencing input: PBMCs. This TCR derives from a man aged 35-49 years in good health and CMV-seropositive.

The CDR3: CASSPPPTSGRVETQYF. In nucleotides, the CDR3 is TGTGCCAGCAGCCCACCCCCGACTAGCGGGAGAGTAGAGACCCAGTACTTC. The V gene is TRBV5-4, the J gene TRBJ2-5; 12 bases agree with TRBD2. The ends lost 4 bases at V and 4 bases at J; junction bases unmatched: 11. The germline gives CDR1 SGHNT, CDR2 YYREEE (reference sequence). The CDR3 spans 17 residues.